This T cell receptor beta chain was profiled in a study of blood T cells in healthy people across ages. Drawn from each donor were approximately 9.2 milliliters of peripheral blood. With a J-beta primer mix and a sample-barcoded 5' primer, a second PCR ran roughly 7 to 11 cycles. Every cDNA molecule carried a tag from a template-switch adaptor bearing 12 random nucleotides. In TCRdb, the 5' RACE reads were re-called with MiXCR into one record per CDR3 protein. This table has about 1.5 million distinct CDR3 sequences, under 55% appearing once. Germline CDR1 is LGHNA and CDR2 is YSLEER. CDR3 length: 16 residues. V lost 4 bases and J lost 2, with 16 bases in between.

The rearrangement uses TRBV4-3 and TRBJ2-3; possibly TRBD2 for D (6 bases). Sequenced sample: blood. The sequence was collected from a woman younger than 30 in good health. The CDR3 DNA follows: TGCGCCAGCAGCCCGGGGGTTTCGGGGTTCACAGATACGCAGTATTTT. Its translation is CASSPGVSGFTDTQYF.